This TCR beta chain was identified in a study of cytomegalovirus exposure and HLA in healthy donors. Primers for the PCR totalled 60 Vbeta and 13 Jbeta. Measured with immunoSEQ multiplex PCR; TCRdb has only the in-frame clones, and not every one. Here the sample spans about 150,000 clones, 65% to 90% being singletons. The germline gives CDR1 SGHDT, CDR2 YYEEEE. V was trimmed by 0 bases and J by 7 bases, leaving 23 bases between them. The CDR3 totals 18 residues. General study points: As immune exposure information, only CMV serostatus was available. In a later analysis, TCR association rates varied by HLA locus: DRB1 most, HLA-C fewest. Of the V segments, some could not be distinguished, including TRBV6-2 and TRBV6-3, and were excluded.

With respect to this clone: Its antigen is unidentified.

Sequencing used PBMCs. This TCR came from a woman aged 50 to 65 in good health and CMV-seropositive. This chain joins TRBV5-6 and TRBJ1-3; D possibly corresponds to TRBD1 (5 bases). The CDR3 coding sequence is TGTGCCAGCAGCTTGGCCCTAACGGGCGACAGCTCGGAGAACACCATATATTTT. Protein sequence: CASSLALTGDSSENTIYF.